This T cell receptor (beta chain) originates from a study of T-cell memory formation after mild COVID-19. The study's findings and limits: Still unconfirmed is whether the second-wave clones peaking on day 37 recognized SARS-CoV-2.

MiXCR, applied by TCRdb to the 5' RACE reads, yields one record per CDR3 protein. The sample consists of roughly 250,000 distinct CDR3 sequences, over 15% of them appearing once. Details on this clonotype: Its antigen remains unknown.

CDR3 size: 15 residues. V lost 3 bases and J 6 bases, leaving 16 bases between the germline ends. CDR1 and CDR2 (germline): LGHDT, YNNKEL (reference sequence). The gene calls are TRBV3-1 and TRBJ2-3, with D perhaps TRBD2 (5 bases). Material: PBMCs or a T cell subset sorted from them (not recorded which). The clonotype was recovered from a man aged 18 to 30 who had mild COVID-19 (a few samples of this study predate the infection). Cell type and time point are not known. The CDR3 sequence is CASSHNLMGSDTQYF. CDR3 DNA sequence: TGTGCCAGCAGCCACAACCTCATGGGGAGTGATACGCAGTATTTT.